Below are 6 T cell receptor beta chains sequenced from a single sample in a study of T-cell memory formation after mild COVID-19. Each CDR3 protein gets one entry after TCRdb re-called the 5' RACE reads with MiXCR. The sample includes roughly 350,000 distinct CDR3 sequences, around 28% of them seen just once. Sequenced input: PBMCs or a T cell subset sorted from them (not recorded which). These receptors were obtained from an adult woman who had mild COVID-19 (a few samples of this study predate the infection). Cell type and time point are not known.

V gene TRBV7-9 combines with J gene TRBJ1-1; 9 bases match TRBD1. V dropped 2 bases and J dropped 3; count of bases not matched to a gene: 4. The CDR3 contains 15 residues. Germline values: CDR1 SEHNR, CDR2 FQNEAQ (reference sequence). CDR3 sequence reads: CASSLSGTGHTEAFF. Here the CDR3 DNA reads TGTGCCAGCAGCTTATCCGGGACAGGGCACACTGAAGCTTTCTTT.

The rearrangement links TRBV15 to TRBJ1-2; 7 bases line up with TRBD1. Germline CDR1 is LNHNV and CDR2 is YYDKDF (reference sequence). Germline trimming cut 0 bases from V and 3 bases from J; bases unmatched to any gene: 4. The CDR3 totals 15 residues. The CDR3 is CATSREQGTYYGYTF. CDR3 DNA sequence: TGTGCCACCAGCAGAGAACAGGGGACCTACTATGGCTACACCTTC.

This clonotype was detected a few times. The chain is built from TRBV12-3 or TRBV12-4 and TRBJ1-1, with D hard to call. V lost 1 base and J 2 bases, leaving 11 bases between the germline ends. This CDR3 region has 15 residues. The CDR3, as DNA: TGTGCCAGCAGTTTAGGCGCAGCCCTCAACACTGAAGCTTTCTTT. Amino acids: CASSLGAALNTEAFF.

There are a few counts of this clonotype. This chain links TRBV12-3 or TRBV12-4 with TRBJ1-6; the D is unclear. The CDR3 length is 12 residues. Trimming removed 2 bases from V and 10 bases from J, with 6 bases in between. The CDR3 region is CASSLTKSPLHF. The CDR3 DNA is TGTGCCAGCAGTTTAACAAAATCACCCCTCCACTTT.

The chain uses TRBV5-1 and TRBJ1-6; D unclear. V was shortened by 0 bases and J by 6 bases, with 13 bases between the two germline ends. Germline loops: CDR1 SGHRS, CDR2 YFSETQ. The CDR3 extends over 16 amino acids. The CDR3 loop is CASSLGMRVGNSPLHF. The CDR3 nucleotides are TGCGCCAGCAGCTTGGGGATGAGGGTCGGTAATTCACCCCTCCACTTT.

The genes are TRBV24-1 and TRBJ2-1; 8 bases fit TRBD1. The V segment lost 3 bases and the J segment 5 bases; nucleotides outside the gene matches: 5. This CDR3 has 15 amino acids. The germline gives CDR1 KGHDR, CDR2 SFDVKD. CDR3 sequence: CATSDPLTGDNEQFF. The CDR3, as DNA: TGTGCCACCAGTGATCCATTGACAGGGGACAATGAGCAGTTCTTC.